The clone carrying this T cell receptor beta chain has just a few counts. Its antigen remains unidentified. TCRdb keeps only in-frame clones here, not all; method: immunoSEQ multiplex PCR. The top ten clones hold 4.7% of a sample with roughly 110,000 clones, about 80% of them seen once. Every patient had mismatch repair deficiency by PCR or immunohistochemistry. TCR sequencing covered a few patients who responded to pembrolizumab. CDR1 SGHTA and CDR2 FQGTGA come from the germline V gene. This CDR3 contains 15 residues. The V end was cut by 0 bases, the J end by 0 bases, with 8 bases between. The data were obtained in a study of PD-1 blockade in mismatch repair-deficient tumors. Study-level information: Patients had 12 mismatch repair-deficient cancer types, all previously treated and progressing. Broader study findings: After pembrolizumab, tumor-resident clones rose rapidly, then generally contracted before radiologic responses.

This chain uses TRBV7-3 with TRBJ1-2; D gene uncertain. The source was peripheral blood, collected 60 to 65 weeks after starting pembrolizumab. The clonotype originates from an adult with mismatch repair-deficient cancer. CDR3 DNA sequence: TGTGCCAGCAGCTTAACGAGGTCAGCTAACTATGGCTACACCTTC. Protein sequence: CASSLTRSANYGYTF.